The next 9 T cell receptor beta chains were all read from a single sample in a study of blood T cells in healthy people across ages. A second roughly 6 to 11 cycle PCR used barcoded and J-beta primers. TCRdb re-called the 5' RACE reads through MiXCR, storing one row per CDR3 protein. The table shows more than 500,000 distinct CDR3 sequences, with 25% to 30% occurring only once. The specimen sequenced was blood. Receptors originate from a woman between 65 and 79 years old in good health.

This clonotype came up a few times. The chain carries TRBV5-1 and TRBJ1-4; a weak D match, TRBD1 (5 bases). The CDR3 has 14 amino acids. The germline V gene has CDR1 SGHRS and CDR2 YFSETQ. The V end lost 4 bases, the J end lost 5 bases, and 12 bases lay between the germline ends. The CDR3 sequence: CASSPPGGNEKLFF. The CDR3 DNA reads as TGCGCCAGCAGCCCTCCTGGGGGGAATGAAAAACTGTTTTTT.

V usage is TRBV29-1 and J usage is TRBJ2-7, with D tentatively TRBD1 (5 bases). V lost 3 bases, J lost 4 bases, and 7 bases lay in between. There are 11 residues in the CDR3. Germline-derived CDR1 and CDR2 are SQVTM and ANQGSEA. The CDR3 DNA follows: TGCAGCGTTGAGGGGCAGTACGAGCAGTACTTC. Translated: CSVEGQYEQYF.

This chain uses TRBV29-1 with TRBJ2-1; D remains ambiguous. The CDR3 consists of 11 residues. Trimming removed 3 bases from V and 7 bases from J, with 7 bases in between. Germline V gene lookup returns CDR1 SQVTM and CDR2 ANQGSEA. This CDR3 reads CSVEDLNEQFF. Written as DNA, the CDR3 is TGCAGCGTTGAGGATTTAAATGAGCAGTTCTTC.

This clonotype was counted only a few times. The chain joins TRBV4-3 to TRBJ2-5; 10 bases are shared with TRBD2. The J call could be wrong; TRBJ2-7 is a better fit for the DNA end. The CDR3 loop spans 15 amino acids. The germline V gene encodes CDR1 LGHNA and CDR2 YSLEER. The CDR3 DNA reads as TGCGCCAGCAGCCACCGAACTAGCGGGGCCTACGAGCAGTACTTC. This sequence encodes CASSHRTSGAYEQYF.

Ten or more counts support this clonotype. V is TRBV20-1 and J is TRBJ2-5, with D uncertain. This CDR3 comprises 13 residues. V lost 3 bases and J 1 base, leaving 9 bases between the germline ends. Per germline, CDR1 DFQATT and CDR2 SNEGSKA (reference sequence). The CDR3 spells CSASRLFQETQYF. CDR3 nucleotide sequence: TGCAGTGCTAGCCGTTTATTCCAAGAGACCCAGTACTTC.

Here the CDR3 reads CASQTDSYEQYF. The CDR3 DNA reads as TGCGCCAGCCAGACGGATTCCTACGAGCAGTACTTC. This chain uses TRBV5-1 with TRBJ2-5; the D is unclear. The J call is uncertain, as TRBJ2-7 better fits the DNA end. Germline loops: CDR1 SGHRS, CDR2 YFSETQ. The CDR3 runs to 12 residues.

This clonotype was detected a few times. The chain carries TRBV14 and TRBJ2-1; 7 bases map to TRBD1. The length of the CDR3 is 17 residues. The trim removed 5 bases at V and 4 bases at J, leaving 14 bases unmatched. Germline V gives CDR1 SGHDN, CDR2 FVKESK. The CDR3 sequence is CASSSDRAWIPYNEQFF. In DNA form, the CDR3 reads TGTGCCAGCAGCAGCGACAGGGCTTGGATCCCTTACAATGAGCAGTTCTTC.

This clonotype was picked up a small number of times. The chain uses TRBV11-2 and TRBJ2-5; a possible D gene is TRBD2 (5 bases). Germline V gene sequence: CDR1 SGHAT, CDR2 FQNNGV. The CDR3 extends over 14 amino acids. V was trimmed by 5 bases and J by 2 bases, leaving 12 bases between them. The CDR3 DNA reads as TGTGCCAGCAGCCCCGGGGTTCGTCAAGAGACCCAGTACTTC. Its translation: CASSPGVRQETQYF.

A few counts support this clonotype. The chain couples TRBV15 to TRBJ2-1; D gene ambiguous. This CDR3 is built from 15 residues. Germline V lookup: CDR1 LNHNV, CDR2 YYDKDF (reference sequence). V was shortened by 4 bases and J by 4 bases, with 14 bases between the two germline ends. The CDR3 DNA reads TGTGCCACCAGCATTAGATCAGGCTCTTACAATGAGCAGTTCTTC. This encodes CATSIRSGSYNEQFF. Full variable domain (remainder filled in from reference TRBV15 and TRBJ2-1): DAMVIQNPRYQVTQFGKPVTLSCSQTLNHNVMYWYQQKSSQAPKLLFHYYDKDFNNEADTPDNFQSRRPNTSFCFLDIRSPGLGDTAMYLCATSIRSGSYNEQFFGPGTRLTVL.